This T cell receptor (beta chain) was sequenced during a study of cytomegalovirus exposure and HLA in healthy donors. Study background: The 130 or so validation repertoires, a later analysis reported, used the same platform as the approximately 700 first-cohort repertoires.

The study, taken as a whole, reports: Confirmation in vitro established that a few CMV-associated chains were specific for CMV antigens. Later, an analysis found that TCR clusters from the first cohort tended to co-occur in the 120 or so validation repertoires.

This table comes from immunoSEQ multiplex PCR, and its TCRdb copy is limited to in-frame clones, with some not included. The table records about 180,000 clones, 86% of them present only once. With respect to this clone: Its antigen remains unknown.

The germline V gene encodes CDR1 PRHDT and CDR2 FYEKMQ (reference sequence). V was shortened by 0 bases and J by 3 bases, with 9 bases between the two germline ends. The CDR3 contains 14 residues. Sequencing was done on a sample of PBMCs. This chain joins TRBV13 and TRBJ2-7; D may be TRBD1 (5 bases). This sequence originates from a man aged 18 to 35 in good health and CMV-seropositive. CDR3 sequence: CASSLGPGNYEQYF. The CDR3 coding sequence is TGTGCCAGCAGCTTAGGCCCAGGGAACTACGAGCAGTACTTC.